One and the same sample provided the 20 T cell receptor beta chains below, sequenced in a study of shared clonotypes between healthy human individuals. Repertoires were generated with immunoSEQ multiplex PCR, while TCRdb's copy carries only in-frame clones and drops some. This table has roughly 2.2 million clones, around 93% appearing once. The material sequenced was naive CD4+ T cells from PBMCs. Subset of the sample: CD45RA+ positively selected. These receptor sequences come from a man younger than 30 in good health. Some clones in this sample may be carry-over from other donors' samples.

The DNA of the CDR3 is TGTGCCAGCAGCCAGGGGGGCGGTTTAAACACCATATATTTT. Amino acids: CASSQGGGLNTIYF. This chain joins TRBV7-2 and TRBJ1-3, with 7 bases lining up with TRBD1. With V trimmed by 5 bases and J by 6 bases, 7 bases remained unmatched. Germline values: CDR1 SGHTA, CDR2 FQGNSA. This CDR3 is 14 amino acids long. Full variable domain (missing parts from reference TRBV7-2 and TRBJ1-3): GAGVSQSPSNKVTEKGKDVELRCDPISGHTALYWYRQSLGQGLEFLIYFQGNSAPDKSGLPSDRFSAERTGGSVSTLTIQRTQQEDSAVYLCASSQGGGLNTIYFGEGSWLTVV.

The J gene is TRBJ2-1, the V gene TRBV7-6; 8 positions match TRBD2. This CDR3 region has 18 residues. Losses at the gene ends were 5 bases for V and 6 bases for J; bases not matched to a gene: 18. The germline gives CDR1 SGHVS, CDR2 FNYEAQ. The CDR3 DNA reads TGTGCCAGCAGCCAATTAACGGCCAGCGGGAGTATGATCAATGAGCAGTTCTTC. As protein: CASSQLTASGSMINEQFF.

This chain connects TRBV7-9 to TRBJ1-1; D is perhaps TRBD1 (6 bases). CDR1 and CDR2 (germline): SEHNR, FQNEAQ (reference sequence). The V gene lost 1 base and the J gene lost 12 bases, with 15 bases spanning the gap. The CDR3 contains 13 residues. The CDR3 nucleotides read TGTGCCAGCAGCTTAGTTGAGGGGGTTGTGTCTTTCTTT. Residues: CASSLVEGVVSFF.

This chain connects TRBV27 to TRBJ2-7; TRBD2 matches at 15 bases. The junction had 2 bases not matched to a gene; V was cut back by 6 bases and J by 5 bases. CDR1 is MNHEY, CDR2 SMNVEV, per germline (reference sequence). This CDR3 is 14 amino acids long. CDR3 bases: TGTGCCAGCAGGGGACTAGCGGGAGGCCACGAGCAGTACTTC. Encoded protein: CASRGLAGGHEQYF.

As regards this clone: Different DNA sequences within this sample yield the same CDR3. The rearrangement uses TRBV28 and TRBJ2-7; D is perhaps TRBD1 (6 bases). V gave up 8 bases and J gave up 1 base, with 12 bases separating them. CDR1 and CDR2 from the germline V gene are MDHEN and SYDVKM. The CDR3 loop spans 13 amino acids. CDR3 in amino acids: CASRSGQSYEQYF. The CDR3 nucleotides read TGTGCCAGCCGGTCCGGACAGTCCTACGAGCAGTACTTC.

The rearrangement uses TRBV28 and TRBJ2-7; 9 bases are shared with TRBD1. The germline CDR1 and CDR2 sequences are MDHEN and SYDVKM. V was clipped by 7 bases and J by 0 bases; unmatched bases: 4. CDR3 size: 14 residues. CDR3: CASKDRGSSYEQYF. The CDR3 coding sequence is TGTGCCAGCAAGGACAGGGGCAGCTCCTACGAGCAGTACTTC.

This clone appeared a single time. The rearrangement links TRBV2 to TRBJ1-2; D ambiguous. With 8 bases removed from V and 6 bases from J, the gap between germline ends came to 22 bases. The CDR3 loop spans 15 amino acids. Germline V gives CDR1 SNHLY, CDR2 FYNNEI. The CDR3, as DNA: TGTGCCAGCGGTCGTAGACAACCCCTCTTAAATGGCTACACCTTC. Amino acids: CASGRRQPLLNGYTF. Full variable domain (rest looked up from reference TRBV2 and TRBJ1-2): EPEVTQTPSHQVTQMGQEVILRCVPISNHLYFYWYRQILGQKVEFLVSFYNNEISEKSEIFDDQFSVERPDGSNFTLKIRSTKLEDSAMYFCASGRRQPLLNGYTFGSGTRLTVV.

V gene TRBV11-3 combines with J gene TRBJ2-4; no reliable D call. Deletions cut 1 base from V and 7 bases from J, with 5 bases between. This CDR3 spans 12 amino acids. Per the germline V gene, CDR1 is SGHNT and CDR2 is YENEEA. The CDR3, as DNA: TGTGCCAGCAGCTTAGGGTCTAACATTCAGTACTTC. This translates into CASSLGSNIQYF.

The chain joins TRBV21-1 to TRBJ2-7; the table calls TRBD2, which could not be checked here. TRBV21-1 represents a pseudogene. CDR3 length equals 15 residues. CDR3 amino acids: CASSKLRENAYEQYF. The CDR3 region has the DNA TGTGCCAGCAGCAAACTACGGGAAAACGCCTACGAGCAGTACTTC.

The chain couples TRBV28 to TRBJ2-5; TRBD1 is a possible D gene (5 bases). The CDR3 loop spans 15 amino acids. In germline, CDR1 is MDHEN, CDR2 SYDVKM. V was shortened by 0 bases and J by 2 bases, with 10 bases between the two germline ends. In DNA, the CDR3 is TGTGCCAGCAGTTTATGGCGCAGGGCTCAAGAGACCCAGTACTTC. Translation: CASSLWRRAQETQYF.

CDR3 region: CASSHAGGGENGYTF. CDR3 nucleotide sequence: TGCGCCAGCAGCCACGCTGGAGGGGGTGAGAATGGCTACACCTTC. V and J are TRBV4-1 and TRBJ1-2; maybe TRBD1 (6 bases). The germline V gene encodes CDR1 MGHRA and CDR2 YSYEKL. The ends were cut back, 3 bases at V and 6 bases at J, with 17 bases in the middle. The CDR3 consists of 15 residues.

The rearrangement joins TRBV5-1 to TRBJ1-5; 7 positions agree with TRBD1. Germline trimming cut 1 base from V and 7 bases from J; bases unmatched to any gene: 8. This CDR3 has 15 residues. Germline assignment: CDR1 SGHRS and CDR2 YFSETQ. CDR3 amino acids: CASSLTGERGQPQHF. The CDR3 region has the DNA TGCGCCAGCAGCTTGACAGGGGAAAGGGGGCAGCCCCAGCATTTT.

The chain couples TRBV5-1 to TRBJ2-7; D possibly corresponds to TRBD2 (5 bases). The CDR3 has 13 amino acids. CDR1 is SGHRS and CDR2 is YFSETQ in the germline V gene. V was cut by 3 bases and J by 2 bases, with 9 bases left in between. The CDR3 spells CASSSGEPYEQYF. The DNA of the CDR3 is TGCGCCAGCAGCTCCGGGGAACCCTACGAGCAGTACTTC.

V gene TRBV21-1 combines with J gene TRBJ2-1; the table's D call TRBD2 went unverified against the DNA. TRBV21-1 has pseudogene status. The CDR3 is made up of 16 amino acids. For the CDR3, the DNA is TGTGCCAGCAGCAAAGTTCCGGGAGTGTGTTACAATGAGCAGTTCTTC. Protein product: CASSKVPGVCYNEQFF.

The rearrangement uses TRBV7-3 and TRBJ1-1; D perhaps matches TRBD1 (6 bases). V lost 5 bases and J lost 7, with 14 bases in between. The germline gives CDR1 SGHTA, CDR2 FQGTGA. The CDR3 has 13 residues. Here the CDR3 reads CASSARQESEAFF. CDR3 bases: TGTGCCAGCAGCGCCCGACAGGAGAGTGAAGCTTTCTTT.

V gene TRBV19 combines with J gene TRBJ1-1; unclear D gene. The CDR3 extends over 13 amino acids. V was cut by 2 bases and J by 2 bases, with 6 bases left in between. Germline V CDR1 and CDR2: LNHDA, SQIVND (reference sequence). Here the CDR3 reads CASSITRNTEAFF. DNA for the CDR3: TGTGCCAGTAGTATAACGAGAAACACTGAAGCTTTCTTT.

The genes are TRBV19 and TRBJ2-1; 10 positions match TRBD2. V gave up 4 bases and J gave up 8 bases; unmatched junction bases: 11. The CDR3 is 16 amino acids. In germline, CDR1 is LNHDA, CDR2 SQIVND (reference sequence). The CDR3 loop is CASSTQLAGAPHEQFF. CDR3 nucleotides: TGTGCCAGTAGTACCCAGCTAGCGGGAGCCCCACATGAGCAGTTCTTC.

The rearrangement joins TRBV7-2 to TRBJ2-1, with D perhaps matching TRBD2 (6 bases). CDR3 length equals 18 residues. Germline V lookup: CDR1 SGHTA, CDR2 FQGNSA. Deletions cut 5 bases from V and 2 bases from J, with 22 bases between. This CDR3 reads CASSTPFRVRGPYNEQFF. In DNA form, the CDR3 reads TGTGCCAGCAGCACCCCCTTCCGGGTGCGGGGACCCTACAATGAGCAGTTCTTC.

The CDR3 nucleotides read TGCACCAGCAGGGAAGTTAGGAATGAGCAGTTCTTC. It specifies CTSREVRNEQFF. The chain carries TRBV1 and TRBJ2-1. TRBV1 is a pseudogene locus. CDR3 length: 12 amino acids.

The CDR3: CASSLARGRGHTGELFF. CDR3 DNA sequence: TGTGCCAGCAGCTTAGCGCGCGGGAGGGGTCACACCGGGGAGCTGTTTTTT. The chain has TRBV7-2 and TRBJ2-2; 9 bases align to TRBD2. Looked up from germline, CDR1 is SGHTA and CDR2 is FQGNSA. The CDR3 length is 17 residues. J was trimmed by 3 bases and V by 0 bases; bases with no gene match: 5.